This TCR beta chain was recovered during a study of blood T cells in healthy people across ages. A second about 6 to 11 cycle PCR used barcoded and J-beta primers. From the 5' RACE reads, TCRdb called clonotypes with MiXCR, one entry per CDR3 protein. The top ten clones hold 6.5% to 8.5% of a sample with about 1.4 million distinct CDR3 sequences, roughly 64% of them seen once. A note on this clonotype: Its specificity is not known.

Study-level points and caveats: Naive CD4+ cells and diversity were both higher in long-lived donors than in aged donors.

The CDR3 is 14 residues long. Trimming stripped 1 base from V and 10 bases from J, with 16 bases between. The germline gives CDR1 SGHTA, CDR2 FQGNSA. This TCR came from a man between 18 and 35 years old in good health. The chain uses TRBV7-2 and TRBJ1-2; D remains ambiguous. Sequencing was carried out using blood. The CDR3, as DNA: TGTGCCAGCAGCTTAGGGTTAGGGTTAAGGCCCTACACCTTC. It yields the protein CASSLGLGLRPYTF.